This is a list of T cell receptor beta chains from one sample in a study of T cell changes during pregnancy in multiple sclerosis. Sequencing used immunoSEQ multiplex PCR; TCRdb keeps in-frame clones, though not all of them. In the table there are around 34,000 clones, around 89% of which are singletons. The sequencing used CD4+ T cells from peripheral blood mononuclear cells, collected in the second trimester of pregnancy. The receptors stem from a female donor with multiple sclerosis, enrolled in a pregnancy study. Each CDR3 is given with its conserved first and last residue. D genes are given only for firm matches. Clone size is not always given. Where it is, it says once, few, many or a class for expanded clones.

v_gene: TRBV11-2
d_gene: NA
j_gene: TRBJ1-3
abundance: few
CDR3aa: CASSQGNTIYF
CDR3nt: TGTGCCAGCAGCCAGGGAAACACCATATATTTT

v_gene: TRBV5-1
d_gene: TRBD1
j_gene: TRBJ2-5
abundance: NA
CDR3aa: CASSLATGTGKETQYF
CDR3nt: TGCGCCAGCAGCTTGGCGACAGGGACGGGGAAAGAGACCCAGTACTTC

v_gene: TRBV6-1
d_gene: TRBD2
j_gene: TRBJ2-3
abundance: NA
CDR3aa: CASSVTSGTRTDTQYF
CDR3nt: TGTGCCAGCAGTGTTACTAGCGGGACTCGCACAGATACGCAGTATTTT

v_gene: TRBV7-9
d_gene: NA
j_gene: TRBJ2-7
abundance: once
CDR3aa: CASSIDHYRLYF
CDR3nt: TGTGCCAGCAGCATAGACCACTATCGTTTATACTTC

v_gene: TRBV28
d_gene: TRBD1
j_gene: TRBJ1-2
abundance: NA
CDR3aa: CASSTGQVNGYTF
CDR3nt: TGTGCCAGCAGTACCGGACAGGTAAATGGCTACACCTTC

v_gene: TRBV7-9
d_gene: TRBD2
j_gene: TRBJ2-7
abundance: NA
CDR3aa: CASRREGEQYF
CDR3nt: TGTGCCAGCAGGCGGGAGGGCGAGCAGTACTTC

v_gene: TRBV7-9
d_gene: NA
j_gene: TRBJ1-2
abundance: few
CDR3aa: CASSSSYGYTF
CDR3nt: TGTGCCAGCAGCTCGTCCTATGGCTACACCTTC

v_gene: TRBV6-6
d_gene: NA
j_gene: TRBJ2-1
abundance: NA
CDR3aa: CASRIDLNNEQFF
CDR3nt: TGTGCCAGCAGGATCGACTTAAACAATGAGCAGTTCTTC

v_gene: TRBV19
d_gene: TRBD2
j_gene: TRBJ2-3
abundance: NA
CDR3aa: CASSKAGGPSTQYF
CDR3nt: TGTGCCAGTAGCAAAGCGGGAGGGCCTTCTACGCAGTATTTT

v_gene: TRBV15
d_gene: TRBD1
j_gene: TRBJ1-5
abundance: NA
CDR3aa: CATSSAQGAGQPQHF
CDR3nt: TGTGCCACCAGCAGCGCCCAGGGGGCAGGGCAGCCCCAGCATTTT

v_gene: TRBV9
d_gene: NA
j_gene: TRBJ2-5
abundance: once
CDR3aa: CASSVGSSQETQYF
CDR3nt: TGTGCCAGCAGCGTAGGTAGCAGCCAAGAGACCCAGTACTTC

v_gene: TRBV7-6
d_gene: TRBD2
j_gene: TRBJ2-3
abundance: NA
CDR3aa: CASSLEGSGRTDTQYF
CDR3nt: TGTGCCAGCAGCTTAGAAGGTAGCGGGAGAACAGATACGCAGTATTTT

v_gene: TRBV7-2
d_gene: TRBD1
j_gene: TRBJ2-7
abundance: NA
CDR3aa: CASSLTGETYEQYF
CDR3nt: TGTGCCAGCAGCTTGACAGGGGAGACCTACGAGCAGTACTTC

v_gene: TRBV7-8
d_gene: NA
j_gene: TRBJ1-5
abundance: NA
CDR3aa: CASSPPGGPDQPQHF
CDR3nt: TGTGCCAGCAGCCCCCCCGGAGGGCCGGATCAGCCCCAGCATTTT

v_gene: TRBV27
d_gene: NA
j_gene: TRBJ2-3
abundance: NA
CDR3aa: CASSLYPGGTDTQYF
CDR3nt: TGTGCCAGCAGTTTATATCCTGGAGGCACAGATACGCAGTATTTT

v_gene: TRBV5-1
d_gene: TRBD2
j_gene: TRBJ2-1
abundance: NA
CDR3aa: CASSSTSGRDEQFF
CDR3nt: TGCGCCAGCAGCTCGACTAGCGGGAGAGACGAGCAGTTCTTC

v_gene: TRBV2
d_gene: TRBD1
j_gene: TRBJ2-7
abundance: NA
CDR3aa: CATFRDRMNYEQYF
CDR3nt: TGTGCCACCTTCCGGGACAGGATGAACTACGAGCAGTACTTC

v_gene: TRBV7-2
d_gene: TRBD2
j_gene: TRBJ2-1
abundance: NA
CDR3aa: CASSLFGGDDEQFF
CDR3nt: TGTGCCAGCAGCTTGTTCGGGGGGGATGATGAGCAGTTCTTC

v_gene: TRBV28
d_gene: TRBD1
j_gene: TRBJ1-3
abundance: NA
CDR3aa: CASSLRQGSIYF
CDR3nt: TGTGCCAGCAGTTTAAGACAGGGGTCCATATATTTT

v_gene: TRBV25-1
d_gene: TRBD2
j_gene: TRBJ2-2
abundance: NA
CDR3aa: CASSVNLAGGVTGELFF
CDR3nt: TGTGCCAGCAGTGTAAATTTAGCGGGAGGTGTTACCGGGGAGCTGTTTTTT

v_gene: TRBV10-3
d_gene: TRBD1
j_gene: TRBJ2-7
abundance: NA
CDR3aa: CAISYGQGATYEQYF
CDR3nt: TGTGCCATCAGTTATGGCCAGGGGGCCACCTACGAGCAGTACTTC

v_gene: TRBV11-2
d_gene: TRBD2
j_gene: TRBJ2-7
abundance: NA
CDR3aa: CASLTISRTSREQYF
CDR3nt: TGTGCCAGCCTTACGATCTCAAGGACTAGCCGCGAGCAGTACTTC

v_gene: TRBV28
d_gene: TRBD2
j_gene: TRBJ2-3
abundance: NA
CDR3aa: CASSLLYGGTSGRSWVADTQYF
CDR3nt: TGTGCCAGCAGTTTACTGTACGGAGGGACTAGCGGGAGAAGTTGGGTCGCAGATACGCAGTATTTT

v_gene: TRBV18
d_gene: TRBD1
j_gene: TRBJ2-7
abundance: once
CDR3aa: CASSYDRAAYEQYF
CDR3nt: TGTGCCAGCTCGTACGACAGGGCAGCCTACGAGCAGTACTTC

v_gene: TRBV5-4
d_gene: TRBD2
j_gene: TRBJ2-2
abundance: NA
CDR3aa: CASSLELAETNTGELFF
CDR3nt: TGTGCCAGCAGCTTGGAACTAGCGGAGACGAACACCGGGGAGCTGTTTTTT

v_gene: TRBV7-8
d_gene: NA
j_gene: TRBJ2-7
abundance: NA
CDR3aa: CASSYTYEQYF
CDR3nt: TGTGCCAGCAGTTATACCTACGAGCAGTACTTC

v_gene: TRBV5-1
d_gene: NA
j_gene: TRBJ2-2
abundance: once
CDR3aa: CASSLKGGSSGELFF
CDR3nt: TGCGCCAGCAGCTTGAAAGGAGGGAGTTCCGGGGAGCTGTTTTTT

v_gene: TRBV9
d_gene: TRBD1
j_gene: TRBJ2-5
abundance: NA
CDR3aa: CASSGGTGWVETQYF
CDR3nt: TGTGCCAGCAGCGGGGGGACAGGGTGGGTCGAGACCCAGTACTTC

v_gene: TRBV6-5
d_gene: TRBD2
j_gene: TRBJ2-7
abundance: NA
CDR3aa: CASGTLAGAYEQYF
CDR3nt: TGTGCCAGCGGGACACTAGCGGGAGCCTACGAGCAGTACTTC

v_gene: TRBV5-5
d_gene: NA
j_gene: TRBJ2-3
abundance: NA
CDR3aa: CASSLSQTVFTDTQYF
CDR3nt: TGTGCCAGCAGCTTGTCACAGACCGTCTTCACAGATACGCAGTATTTT

v_gene: TRBV4-2
d_gene: TRBD2
j_gene: TRBJ2-1
abundance: NA
CDR3aa: CASSPRRSGTSGTGEQFF
CDR3nt: TGTGCCAGCAGCCCCCGGCGTTCCGGGACTAGCGGGACCGGTGAGCAGTTCTTC

v_gene: TRBV11-1
d_gene: NA
j_gene: TRBJ2-1
abundance: NA
CDR3aa: CASSLEIVGNEQFF
CDR3nt: TGTGCCAGCAGCTTAGAGATAGTTGGCAATGAGCAGTTCTTC

v_gene: TRBV5-6
d_gene: NA
j_gene: TRBJ1-5
abundance: NA
CDR3aa: CASSLTTSSNQPQHF
CDR3nt: TGTGCCAGCAGCTTGACCACTAGTAGCAATCAGCCCCAGCATTTT

v_gene: TRBV9
d_gene: TRBD2
j_gene: TRBJ2-7
abundance: NA
CDR3aa: CASSVEGAGLQYF
CDR3nt: TGTGCCAGCAGCGTAGAGGGAGCGGGACTGCAGTACTTC

v_gene: TRBV9
d_gene: NA
j_gene: TRBJ1-1
abundance: few
CDR3aa: CASSPPREGNTEAFF
CDR3nt: TGTGCCAGCAGCCCCCCGAGGGAAGGGAACACTGAAGCTTTCTTT

v_gene: TRBV29-1
d_gene: NA
j_gene: TRBJ1-4
abundance: NA
CDR3aa: CSVGGEVGATNEKLFF
CDR3nt: TGCAGCGTTGGCGGGGAGGTCGGCGCAACTAATGAAAAACTGTTTTTT

v_gene: TRBV19
d_gene: NA
j_gene: TRBJ2-3
abundance: NA
CDR3aa: CASTVAGITDTQYF
CDR3nt: TGTGCCAGCACGGTGGCGGGGATCACAGATACGCAGTATTTT

v_gene: TRBV18
d_gene: TRBD2
j_gene: TRBJ2-2
abundance: NA
CDR3aa: CASSPTLLAGNTGELFF
CDR3nt: TGTGCCAGCTCACCAACCCTACTAGCGGGGAACACCGGGGAGCTGTTTTTT

v_gene: TRBV28
d_gene: TRBD2
j_gene: TRBJ2-1
abundance: NA
CDR3aa: CASSPSPGLAGNEQFF
CDR3nt: TGTGCCAGCAGTCCATCGCCGGGACTAGCGGGAAATGAGCAGTTCTTC

v_gene: TRBV6-5
d_gene: TRBD1
j_gene: TRBJ1-4
abundance: NA
CDR3aa: CASSAEGTGSEKLFF
CDR3nt: TGTGCCAGCAGCGCTGAGGGGACAGGGAGTGAAAAACTGTTTTTT

v_gene: TRBV30
d_gene: NA
j_gene: TRBJ1-4
abundance: NA
CDR3aa: CAWRGNPGTWRNEKLFF
CDR3nt: TGTGCCTGGAGGGGTAATCCAGGGACATGGCGAAATGAAAAACTGTTTTTT

v_gene: TRBV4-3
d_gene: TRBD1
j_gene: TRBJ2-7
abundance: once
CDR3aa: CASSQYYRGSSYEQYF
CDR3nt: TGCGCCAGCAGCCAGTATTACAGGGGGAGCTCCTACGAGCAGTACTTC

v_gene: TRBV18
d_gene: NA
j_gene: TRBJ2-2
abundance: NA
CDR3aa: CASSQSGTGELFF
CDR3nt: TGTGCCAGCTCACAATCGGGCACCGGGGAGCTGTTTTTT

v_gene: TRBV6-4
d_gene: NA
j_gene: TRBJ2-1
abundance: NA
CDR3aa: CASSENRVGYNEQFF
CDR3nt: TGTGCCAGCAGTGAGAACAGGGTCGGCTACAATGAGCAGTTCTTC

v_gene: TRBV30
d_gene: NA
j_gene: TRBJ2-5
abundance: NA
CDR3aa: CAWSRGKETQYF
CDR3nt: TGTGCCTGGTCGAGGGGGAAAGAGACCCAGTACTTC

v_gene: TRBV7-6
d_gene: NA
j_gene: TRBJ2-3
abundance: NA
CDR3aa: CASSPRTGTQYF
CDR3nt: TGTGCCAGCAGCCCCCGCACAGGAACGCAGTATTTT

v_gene: TRBV9
d_gene: NA
j_gene: TRBJ2-2
abundance: NA
CDR3aa: CASSFTTSGELFF
CDR3nt: TGTGCCAGCAGCTTTACTACGTCCGGGGAGCTGTTTTTT

v_gene: TRBV4-1
d_gene: TRBD1
j_gene: TRBJ2-7
abundance: NA
CDR3aa: CASSQVGTGRSLQYF
CDR3nt: TGCGCCAGCAGCCAGGTAGGGACAGGGCGTTCGTTGCAGTACTTC

v_gene: TRBV19
d_gene: NA
j_gene: TRBJ1-2
abundance: NA
CDR3aa: CASSSDRLSAGYTF
CDR3nt: TGTGCCAGTAGCAGCGACAGGTTGTCGGCTGGCTACACCTTC

v_gene: TRBV5-1
d_gene: TRBD1
j_gene: TRBJ2-3
abundance: NA
CDR3aa: CASSNRGVGTDTQYF
CDR3nt: TGCGCCAGCAGCAACAGGGGTGTGGGCACAGATACGCAGTATTTT

v_gene: TRBV11-2
d_gene: NA
j_gene: TRBJ1-1
abundance: NA
CDR3aa: CASSYGRGGSEAFF
CDR3nt: TGTGCCAGCAGCTACGGACGGGGGGGGTCTGAAGCTTTCTTT

v_gene: TRBV7-2
d_gene: NA
j_gene: TRBJ1-4
abundance: NA
CDR3aa: CASSPRGDPLNEKLFF
CDR3nt: TGTGCCAGCAGCCCACGGGGGGATCCCCTTAATGAAAAACTGTTTTTT